Each of the 12 T cell receptor beta chains below was sequenced from the same sample in a study of control samples from healthy donors and cancer patients. Libraries were prepared by immunoSEQ multiplex PCR; TCRdb keeps only in-frame clonotypes and omits some of them. Here the sample spans roughly 98,000 clones, over 90% being singletons. Sequenced material: blood. The source is a young man in good health.

DNA of the CDR3: TGCAGTGCTAGTAGGGACAGGGGGAACTATGGCTACACCTTC. Protein sequence: CSASRDRGNYGYTF. The chain uses TRBV20-1 and TRBJ1-2; 11 bases align to TRBD1. The germline gives CDR1 DFQATT, CDR2 SNEGSKA (reference sequence). The CDR3 covers 14 residues. Germline trimming cut 3 bases from V and 2 bases from J; bases unmatched to any gene: 2.

The V and J genes are TRBV30 and TRBJ2-3, with 11 nucleotides matching TRBD2. The CDR3 runs to 14 residues. Germline CDR1 is GTSNPN and CDR2 is SVGIG (reference sequence). V lost 4 bases to trimming and J lost 1 base; unmatched junction nucleotides: 1. The chain's CDR3 is CAWTSGGRTDTQYF. CDR3 sequence (DNA): TGTGCCTGGACTAGCGGGGGGCGCACAGATACGCAGTATTTT.

The chain recombines TRBV15 with TRBJ1-2, with D uncertain. The CDR3 has 15 residues. The ends were cut back, 0 bases at V and 7 bases at J, with 15 bases in the middle. From germline, CDR1 is LNHNV and CDR2 YYDKDF (reference sequence). The CDR3 sequence: CATSRDPVGSFGYTF. The DNA for the CDR3 is TGTGCCACCAGCAGAGATCCCGTGGGGAGTTTTGGCTACACCTTC.

V is TRBV9 and J is TRBJ2-2, with a tentative D call TRBD2 (6 bases). Per germline, CDR1 SGDLS and CDR2 YYNGEE. The length of the CDR3 is 13 residues. V was clipped by 7 bases and J by 6 bases, with 13 bases between them. CDR3 amino acids: CASGLTIPGELFF. CDR3 in DNA: TGTGCCAGCGGACTAACCATCCCCGGGGAGCTGTTTTTT.

This CDR3 is CASTWTGIPNEKLFF. The CDR3 coding sequence is TGTGCCAGCACCTGGACCGGGATCCCTAATGAAAAACTGTTTTTT. The chain uses TRBV19 and TRBJ1-4; no firm D call. The V and J ends lost 9 bases and 3 bases respectively, with 17 bases between them. This CDR3 spans 15 amino acids. The germline CDR1 and CDR2 sequences are LNHDA and SQIVND (reference sequence).

This chain joins TRBV14 and TRBJ2-7, with a weak D call TRBD1 (5 bases). The germline V gene has CDR1 SGHDN and CDR2 FVKESK. The CDR3 has 18 amino acids. Trimming stripped 1 base from V and 1 base from J, with 20 bases between. The CDR3 DNA is TGTGCCAGCAGCCAAGGACAGCCCTTGGGCCTCCCTTCCTACGAGCAGTACTTC. Its translation: CASSQGQPLGLPSYEQYF.

This chain links TRBV4-1 with TRBJ1-3; tentatively, D is TRBD1 (5 bases). Looked up from germline, CDR1 is MGHRA and CDR2 is YSYEKL. Trimming took 4 bases from V and 0 from J, leaving 22 bases between them. The CDR3 consists of 19 residues. CDR3 DNA sequence: TGCGCCAGCAGCCTGAGGGACCTAAAGTCTATAATCTCTGGAAACACCATATATTTT. Translated, it gives CASSLRDLKSIISGNTIYF.

The CDR3 loop is CASSGGQGNTEAFF. Written as DNA, the CDR3 is TGTGCCAGTAGTGGAGGACAGGGGAACACTGAAGCTTTCTTT. The rearrangement joins TRBV19 to TRBJ1-1, with TRBD1 matching over 8 bases. Losses at the gene ends were 5 bases for V and 1 base for J; bases not matched to a gene: 3. Germline-derived CDR1 and CDR2 are LNHDA and SQIVND (reference sequence). CDR3 length equals 14 residues.

This clone appeared a single time. V and J are TRBV6-5 and TRBJ1-2, with D uncertain. The CDR3 covers 13 residues. Trimming removed 2 bases from V and 7 bases from J, with 11 bases in between. Germline-derived CDR1 and CDR2 are MNHEY and SVGAGI. The CDR3 coding sequence is TGTGCCAGCAGTTACGAGGGAGTAGTTGGCTACACCTTC. Translated: CASSYEGVVGYTF.

The J gene is TRBJ1-2, the V gene TRBV12-3 or TRBV12-4; D gene uncertain. The CDR3 consists of 11 residues. The V end lost 10 bases, the J end lost 8 bases, and 14 bases lay between the germline ends. The DNA for the CDR3 is TGTGCCACCTGGACGGGTTACGGCTACACCTTC. It translates to CATWTGYGYTF.

The V and J genes are TRBV5-4 and TRBJ2-7; maybe TRBD2 (5 bases). Germline V CDR1 and CDR2: SGHNT, YYREEE (reference sequence). V lost 4 bases and J 3 bases, leaving 11 bases between the germline ends. The CDR3 totals 13 residues. The CDR3 bases are TGTGCCAGCAGCGGAAACGAGGGCTACGAGCAGTACTTC. Translation: CASSGNEGYEQYF.

The V gene is TRBV18, the J gene TRBJ1-1, with 11 positions matching TRBD1. After removal of 5 bases from V and 8 bases from J, the junction contained 4 bases not matched to a gene. The germline V gene encodes CDR1 KGHSH and CDR2 LQKENI. The CDR3 has 13 amino acids. In DNA, the CDR3 is TGTGCCAGCTCAGGAGGGACAGGGGGAGAAGCTTTCTTT. Its translation: CASSGGTGGEAFF.